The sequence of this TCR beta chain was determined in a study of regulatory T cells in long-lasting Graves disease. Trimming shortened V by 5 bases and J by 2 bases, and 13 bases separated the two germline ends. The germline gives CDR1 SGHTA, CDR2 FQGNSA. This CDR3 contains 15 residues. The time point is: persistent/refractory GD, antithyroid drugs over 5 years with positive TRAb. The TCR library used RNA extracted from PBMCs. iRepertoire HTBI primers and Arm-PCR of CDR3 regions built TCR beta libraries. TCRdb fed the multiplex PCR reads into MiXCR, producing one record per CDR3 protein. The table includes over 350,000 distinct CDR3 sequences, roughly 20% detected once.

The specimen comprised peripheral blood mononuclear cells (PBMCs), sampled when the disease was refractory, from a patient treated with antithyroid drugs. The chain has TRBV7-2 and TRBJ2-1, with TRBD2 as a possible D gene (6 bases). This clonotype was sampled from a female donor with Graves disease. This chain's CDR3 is CASSVTVAAYNEQFF. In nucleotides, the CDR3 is TGTGCCAGCAGCGTCACCGTAGCGGCCTACAATGAGCAGTTCTTC.